This TCR beta chain was profiled in a study of metastatic and nonmetastatic thyroid tumors. MiXCR re-clonotyped the PCR reads for TCRdb. The sample holds fewer than 35,000 clones, about 32% seen once. J gave up 7 bases and V 0 bases, and 18 bases lay outside the gene matches. CDR1 and CDR2 (germline): MNHEY, SVGEGT. The CDR3 contains 19 residues. Among the patients, none had received any treatment before thyroid surgery. This clone was counted ten times or more. The V and J genes are TRBV6-2 or TRBV6-3 and TRBJ2-3, with TRBD2 identical over 8 bases. Material: blood. The source is a female donor with papillary thyroid cancer or a benign thyroid nodule (not recorded which). Some clones in this sample may be carry-over from other donors' samples. The CDR3 DNA reads TGTGCCAGCAGTTACTCGACGGAAATCGGTACGGGAGGGCCTAATACGCAGTATTTT. As protein: CASSYSTEIGTGGPNTQYF.